What follows are 25 T cell receptor beta chains derived from one specimen sequenced in a study of T cell repertoires in cytomegalovirus infection. TCRdb processed the reads anew with MiXCR; each CDR3 protein has one entry. The profile shows about 220,000 distinct CDR3 sequences, 35% to 40% of them singletons. The antigens these receptors bind are not known. The sequenced sample was CD8+ T cells from cultured PBMCs, obtained from culture after CMV antigen stimulation. All receptors derive from a human donor in good health (CMV status not recorded). Some clones in this sample may be carry-over from other donors' samples.

The sample holds a few counts of this clonotype. The junction differs from germline at one of its ends, possibly a read error. The chain joins TRBV7-9 to TRBJ2-6; a weak D match, TRBD1 (7 bases). The CDR3 extends over 13 amino acids. Germline values: CDR1 SEHNR, CDR2 FQNEAQ (reference sequence). The CDR3 DNA reads as TGTGCCAGCAGCTTACAGGGGGGCAACGTCCTGACTTTC. Encoded protein: CASSLQGGNVLTF.

This clonotype has a handful of counts. The J gene is TRBJ2-7, the V gene TRBV7-9, with D possibly being TRBD1 or TRBD2 (5 bases each). The germline gives CDR1 SEHNR, CDR2 FQNEAQ (reference sequence). With 4 bases removed from V and 2 bases from J, the gap between germline ends came to 15 bases. This CDR3 is built from 15 residues. The CDR3 nucleotides are TGTGCCAGCAGCTCGAAGTGGGACGGTACCTACGAGCAGTACTTC. Amino acids: CASSSKWDGTYEQYF.

The chain employs TRBV27 and TRBJ2-5, with 9 bases matching TRBD2. The CDR3 extends over 15 amino acids. Trimming at V came to 3 bases and at J to 5 bases, leaving 7 bases not matched to a gene. Germline V lookup: CDR1 MNHEY, CDR2 SMNVEV (reference sequence). CDR3: CASSFGLAGIETQYF. As DNA, the CDR3 is TGTGCCAGCAGTTTTGGGCTAGCGGGAATCGAGACCCAGTACTTC.

This clonotype was counted ten times or more. The rearrangement links TRBV7-2 to TRBJ2-5; D is possibly TRBD1 (8 bases). Germline CDR1 is SGHTA and CDR2 is FQGNSA. V was clipped by 3 bases and J by 5 bases, with 25 bases between them. This CDR3 has 18 amino acids. Here the CDR3 reads CASSLEGGGRGPTETQYF. Written as DNA, the CDR3 is TGTGCCAGCAGCTTGGAGGGGGGGGGCAGGGGGCCCACTGAGACCCAGTACTTC. The full variable domain, in which reference TRBV7-2 and TRBJ2-5 provide the parts outside the CDR3, is GAGVSQSPSNKVTEKGKDVELRCDPISGHTALYWYRQSLGQGLEFLIYFQGNSAPDKSGLPSDRFSAERTGGSVSTLTIQRTQQEDSAVYLCASSLEGGGRGPTETQYFGPGTRLLVL.

This clonotype has just a few counts. J is TRBJ1-1 and V is TRBV6-4, with 7 bases fitting TRBD1. With 2 bases clipped from V and 7 bases from J, the junction kept 7 bases outside the gene matches. CDR3 length equals 14 residues. Germline V lookup: CDR1 MRHNA, CDR2 SNTAGT. CDR3 nucleotide sequence: TGTGCCAGCAGTGACCGGATAGGGGGCGGTGAAGCTTTCTTT. It translates to CASSDRIGGGEAFF.

This clonotype has only one observation. This chain links TRBV29-1 with TRBJ2-7; TRBD1 aligns across 7 bases. V was clipped by 6 bases and J by 3 bases; unmatched bases: 8. CDR1 and CDR2 from the germline V gene are SQVTM and ANQGSEA. CDR3 length: 13 residues. The CDR3 protein is CSVRDSDIYEQYF. CDR3 coding DNA: TGCAGCGTGAGGGACAGTGATATCTACGAGCAGTACTTC.

The rearrangement links TRBV27 to TRBJ1-1; D is undetermined. Deletions cut 2 bases from V and 2 bases from J, with 12 bases between. This CDR3 has 15 residues. In germline, CDR1 is MNHEY, CDR2 SMNVEV (reference sequence). CDR3 residues: CASSLVAVLNTEAFF. DNA of the CDR3: TGTGCCAGCAGTTTAGTGGCAGTACTCAACACTGAAGCTTTCTTT.

The table lists this clonotype with a few counts. The rearrangement joins TRBV29-1 to TRBJ2-7; no reliable D call. The CDR3 has 12 amino acids. Trimming left V 3 bases short and J 4 bases short, with 10 bases between. Germline V lookup: CDR1 SQVTM, CDR2 ANQGSEA. The CDR3 sequence: CSVEGQQYEQYF. CDR3 nucleotides: TGCAGCGTTGAGGGCCAGCAGTACGAGCAGTACTTC.

The chain employs TRBV7-9 and TRBJ1-1, with 7 bases identical to TRBD1. Germline V CDR1 and CDR2: SEHNR, FQNEAQ (reference sequence). Germline trimming cut 4 bases from V and 3 bases from J; bases unmatched to any gene: 5. There are 14 residues in the CDR3. The CDR3 bases are TGTGCCAGCAGCTCCACGACAGGGTACACTGAAGCTTTCTTT. Translating gives CASSSTTGYTEAFF.

This chain links TRBV7-6 with TRBJ2-2, with D perhaps TRBD2 (5 bases). The CDR3 is made up of 15 amino acids. The germline V gene encodes CDR1 SGHVS and CDR2 FNYEAQ. V was cut by 5 bases and J by 4 bases, with 14 bases left in between. CDR3 nucleotides: TGTGCCAGCAGCCCCGGCGGGCATGGCACCGGGGAGCTGTTTTTT. This gives the protein CASSPGGHGTGELFF. The variable domain in full, completed from reference TRBV7-6 and TRBJ2-2, reads GAGVSQSPRYKVTKRGQDVALRCDPISGHVSLYWYRQALGQGPEFLTYFNYEAQQDKSGLPNDRFSAERPEGSISTLTIQRTEQRDSAMYRCASSPGGHGTGELFFGEGSRLTVL.

The chain uses TRBV7-6 and TRBJ1-2; 8 nucleotides align to TRBD1. Looked up from germline, CDR1 is SGHVS and CDR2 is FNYEAQ. This CDR3 is 14 amino acids long. The ends lost 8 bases at V and 6 bases at J; junction bases unmatched: 11. Here the CDR3 reads CASRPPDRGHGYTF. The CDR3 nucleotides read TGTGCCAGCCGCCCCCCTGACAGGGGTCATGGCTACACCTTC.

This clonotype was recorded at least ten times. V gene TRBV7-8 combines with J gene TRBJ1-1; D ambiguous. The CDR3 contains 15 residues. V was cut by 1 base and J by 4 bases, with 13 bases left in between. The germline V gene has CDR1 SGHVS and CDR2 FQNEAQ. CDR3 bases: TGTGCCAGCAGCTTAGGGAGGAAGGGAGCCACTGAAGCTTTCTTT. Its protein product is CASSLGRKGATEAFF. The full variable domain, its missing parts supplied by reference TRBV7-8 and TRBJ1-1, is GAGVSQSPRYKVAKRGQDVALRCDPISGHVSLFWYQQALGQGPEFLTYFQNEAQLDKSGLPSDRFFAERPEGSVSTLKIQRTQQEDSAVYLCASSLGRKGATEAFFGQGTRLTVV.

The V call is TRBV12-3 or TRBV12-4, the J call TRBJ2-7, with 8 nucleotides matching TRBD2. This CDR3 has 16 amino acids. J was trimmed by 7 bases and V by 5 bases; bases with no gene match: 16. The CDR3 protein is CASSLGAAGAQREQYF. CDR3 sequence (DNA): TGTGCCAGCAGTCTGGGCGCAGCGGGGGCCCAGAGAGAGCAGTACTTC.

V is TRBV4-3 and J is TRBJ2-3; TRBD1 aligns across 7 bases. Trimming cost V 0 bases and J 1 base; bases outside gene matches: 7. Germline V CDR1 and CDR2: LGHNA, YSLEER. CDR3 size: 17 residues. The CDR3 spells CASSQETGDGRTDTQYF. CDR3 coding DNA: TGCGCCAGCAGCCAAGAAACAGGGGATGGTCGCACAGATACGCAGTATTTT.

This chain connects TRBV11-2 to TRBJ2-1; 7 bases agree with TRBD2. The length of the CDR3 is 15 residues. In germline, CDR1 is SGHAT, CDR2 FQNNGV. V lost 5 bases, J lost 0 bases, and 4 bases stayed unmatched. The CDR3 sequence: CASSRSGNSYNEQFF. Written as DNA, the CDR3 is TGTGCCAGCAGCCGAAGCGGGAACTCCTACAATGAGCAGTTCTTC.

V usage is TRBV2 and J usage is TRBJ2-1; TRBD2 aligns across 10 bases. The CDR3 is 15 residues long. Per germline, CDR1 SNHLY and CDR2 FYNNEI. V trimming: 6 bases; J trimming: 4 bases; junction bases outside the gene matches: 6. CDR3 residues: CASRSSGGDYNEQFF. CDR3 DNA sequence: TGTGCCAGCAGATCGAGCGGGGGGGATTACAATGAGCAGTTCTTC.

This chain links TRBV28 with TRBJ2-5; D is unresolved. CDR1 and CDR2 from the germline V gene are MDHEN and SYDVKM. V was clipped by 3 bases and J by 5 bases, with 16 bases between them. The CDR3 consists of 15 residues. The CDR3 loop is CASSLDEGRGETQYF. The CDR3, as DNA: TGTGCCAGCAGTTTGGACGAAGGCCGTGGGGAGACCCAGTACTTC.

The V and J genes are TRBV7-9 and TRBJ2-7; a weak D match, TRBD2 (6 bases). V gave up 5 bases and J gave up 2 bases, with 13 bases separating them. CDR3 size: 14 residues. CDR1 is SEHNR and CDR2 is FQNEAQ in the germline V gene (reference sequence). This CDR3 is CASSRGGNTYEQYF. For the CDR3, the DNA is TGTGCCAGCAGCCGTGGAGGGAACACCTACGAGCAGTACTTC.

The DNA of the CDR3 is TGTGCCACCAGTGATTTGCAATGGACAGATGGCTACACCTTC. Residues: CATSDLQWTDGYTF. The J gene is TRBJ1-2, the V gene TRBV24-1; a weak D match, TRBD1 (6 bases). Per the germline V gene, CDR1 is KGHDR and CDR2 is SFDVKD. This CDR3 is 14 amino acids long. V was clipped by 0 bases and J by 6 bases, with 10 bases between them.

The rearrangement joins TRBV3-1 to TRBJ2-1; the D call may be TRBD1 or TRBD2 (5 bases each). The CDR3 is 15 residues long. CDR1 LGHDT and CDR2 YNNKEL come from the germline V gene (reference sequence). Between the trimmed V and J ends, which lost 0 bases and 8 bases, there was a span of 14 bases. CDR3 region: CASSQDEGPLHEQFF. The CDR3 DNA reads as TGTGCCAGCAGCCAAGACGAGGGACCGCTCCATGAGCAGTTCTTC.

The chain carries TRBV10-3 and TRBJ1-1; D is uncertain. There are 14 residues in the CDR3. Trimming removed 0 bases from V and 4 bases from J, with 9 bases in between. The germline gives CDR1 ENHRY, CDR2 SYGVKD. The CDR3 nucleotides are TGTGCCATCAGTGAGTCGGAGGATGGCACTGAAGCTTTCTTT. Translating gives CAISESEDGTEAFF.

V is TRBV27 and J is TRBJ2-4; no clear D. CDR3 length: 15 residues. In germline, CDR1 is MNHEY, CDR2 SMNVEV (reference sequence). V shed 0 bases and J shed 0 bases, with 6 bases lying between them. The DNA of the CDR3 is TGTGCCAGCAGTTTATCTGGAGCAGCCAAAAACATTCAGTACTTC. It is translated as CASSLSGAAKNIQYF.

In its sample, this clonotype was seen once. This chain links TRBV24-1 with TRBJ1-2; no firm D call. This CDR3 contains 14 residues. V lost 2 bases, J lost 6 bases, and 12 bases lay in between. Germline CDR1 reads KGHDR; CDR2 reads SFDVKD. CDR3 region: CATSDSSIGDGYTF. CDR3 coding DNA: TGTGCCACCAGTGATTCATCCATCGGGGATGGCTACACCTTC.

V and J are TRBV20-1 and TRBJ2-7, with TRBD2 matching over 7 bases. This CDR3 has 14 amino acids. Germline loops: CDR1 DFQATT, CDR2 SNEGSKA (reference sequence). V lost 6 bases, J lost 0 bases, and 8 bases stayed unmatched. In DNA form, the CDR3 reads TGCAGTGCCCGGGAGGCAGGACCCTCCTACGAGCAGTACTTC. Protein: CSAREAGPSYEQYF.

The chain joins TRBV15 to TRBJ2-7; D possibly matches TRBD1 or TRBD2 (5 bases each). The V end lost 0 bases, the J end lost 3 bases, and 12 bases lay between the germline ends. There are 15 residues in the CDR3. Germline loops: CDR1 LNHNV, CDR2 YYDKDF (reference sequence). The CDR3 spells CATSRDSGAGYEQYF. The CDR3, as DNA: TGTGCCACCAGCAGAGATTCCGGGGCCGGCTACGAGCAGTACTTC.